These 10 T cell receptor beta chains were all obtained from the same sample, sequenced in a study of Ad26.COV2.S vaccination and SARS-CoV-2 variants (dated by TCRdb to the early 2020s). Preparation of the library involved the immunoSEQ multiplex PCR assay. TCRdb stores this immuneACCESS table with in-frame sequences only. Part of the clones is absent; in the studies checked, under half of the shortfall reflects unresolved V genes, and no reason is known for the rest. This sample gives just over 350,000 clones in total; about 85% of them show up just once. 3.3% of the sample is taken by the ten largest. The sample's treatment or condition label is to be understood as: around 19 received Ad26.COV2.S at low or high dose, single or two shots; 5 received placebo; per-sample allocation not given. For vaccine and placebo recipients, the sequenced repertoires came from samples collected on day 63 after the first injection.

The sample in question was peripheral blood, obtained in a trial of Ad26.COV2.S vaccine versus placebo. The source is a person aged 18 to 65 who received the Ad26.COV2.S COVID-19 vaccine or a placebo.

This sequence joins TRBV27 and TRBJ2-7, with TRBD2 matching over 7 bases. Germline values: CDR1 MNHEY, CDR2 SMNVEV (reference sequence). V gave up 6 bases and J gave up 2 bases; unmatched junction bases: 13. This CDR3 contains 16 residues. The CDR3 nucleotides read TGTGCCAGCAGCACTCGGGGAGCGGGAAAACCCTACGAGCAGTACTTC. Translation gives CASSTRGAGKPYEQYF.

The rearrangement uses TRBV7-2 and TRBJ1-2, with D possibly matching TRBD1 (6 bases). Germline V gives CDR1 SGHTA, CDR2 FQGNSA. This CDR3 has 13 amino acids. V was clipped by 4 bases and J by 0 bases, with 6 bases between them. The CDR3 here is CASSWDTNYGYTF. The CDR3 DNA reads TGTGCCAGCAGCTGGGACACTAACTATGGCTACACCTTC.

The rearrangement uses TRBV7-8 and TRBJ2-7; TRBD1 aligns across 9 bases. Trimming took 1 base from V and 2 from J; bases not matched to a gene: 6. Germline CDR1 and CDR2: SGHVS and FQNEAQ. CDR3 size: 16 residues. The CDR3 DNA sequence: TGTGCCAGCAGCTTAGACTTACAGGGGGCAGCCTACGAGCAGTACTTC. Protein sequence: CASSLDLQGAAYEQYF. The entire variable domain, with the rest obtained from reference TRBV7-8 and TRBJ2-7, is as follows: GAGVSQSPRYKVAKRGQDVALRCDPISGHVSLFWYQQALGQGPEFLTYFQNEAQLDKSGLPSDRFFAERPEGSVSTLKIQRTQQEDSAVYLCASSLDLQGAAYEQYFGPGTRLTVT.

The chain uses TRBV2 and TRBJ2-4; D possibly corresponds to TRBD2 (6 bases). CDR3 length: 18 amino acids. Germline values: CDR1 SNHLY, CDR2 FYNNEI. V lost 4 bases to trimming and J lost 1 base, with 20 bases between them. CDR3 bases: TGTGCCAGCAGTGTCCCGGAGGGGCTAGTTTTTGCCAAAAACATTCAGTACTTC. It encodes CASSVPEGLVFAKNIQYF.

The genes are TRBV19 and TRBJ1-5; 11 bases agree with TRBD1. The CDR3 has 15 amino acids. Germline trimming cut 9 bases from V and 2 bases from J; bases unmatched to any gene: 6. Germline V gives CDR1 LNHDA, CDR2 SQIVND (reference sequence). The CDR3 DNA reads as TGTGCCAGCGGACAGGGGGCTAGGGGCAATCAGCCCCAGCATTTT. This codes for CASGQGARGNQPQHF.

The chain carries TRBV19 and TRBJ1-2, with 11 bases aligning to TRBD1. The CDR3 is 16 residues long. V was clipped by 8 bases and J by 3 bases; unmatched bases: 11. Germline CDR1 reads LNHDA; CDR2 reads SQIVND (reference sequence). The DNA for the CDR3 is TGTGCCAGTTTTCCTGGCCGGACAGGGGGCGACTATGGCTACACCTTC. Translating gives CASFPGRTGGDYGYTF.

The chain carries TRBV30 and TRBJ2-7, with 9 nucleotides matching TRBD1. V trimming: 8 bases; J trimming: 9 bases; junction bases outside the gene matches: 17. CDR1 GTSNPN and CDR2 SVGIG come from the germline V gene (reference sequence). This CDR3 region has 14 residues. The CDR3 DNA reads as TGTGCCGCCCATCCGGGACAGGGAGCCTTTGCGCAGTACTTC. This encodes CAAHPGQGAFAQYF.

This clone was recorded only once. The chain has TRBV19 and TRBJ2-6; 9 bases align to TRBD2. The CDR3 extends over 17 amino acids. Germline assignment: CDR1 LNHDA and CDR2 SQIVND (reference sequence). Trimming at V came to 8 bases and at J to 2 bases, leaving 10 bases not matched to a gene. The CDR3 coding sequence is TGTGCCAGTCAACTTAGCGGGAGTCGTGCTGGGGCCAACGTCCTGACTTTC. This encodes CASQLSGSRAGANVLTF.

The chain has TRBV19 and TRBJ2-3, with 8 bases fitting TRBD1. V lost 6 bases, J lost 9 bases, and 8 bases stayed unmatched. The CDR3 is made up of 13 amino acids. CDR1 and CDR2 from the germline V gene are LNHDA and SQIVND (reference sequence). The CDR3 region has the DNA TGTGCCAGTAGAGCCGGACAGGGCGACACGCAGTATTTT. It specifies CASRAGQGDTQYF.

The rearrangement joins TRBV9 to TRBJ2-1; D gene unclear. The CDR3 is made up of 15 amino acids. V was cut by 3 bases and J by 0 bases, with 10 bases left in between. Per the germline V gene, CDR1 is SGDLS and CDR2 is YYNGEE. CDR3 nucleotide sequence: TGTGCCAGCAGCGCCTGGGCGAGCTCCTACAATGAGCAGTTCTTC. It codes for CASSAWASSYNEQFF.